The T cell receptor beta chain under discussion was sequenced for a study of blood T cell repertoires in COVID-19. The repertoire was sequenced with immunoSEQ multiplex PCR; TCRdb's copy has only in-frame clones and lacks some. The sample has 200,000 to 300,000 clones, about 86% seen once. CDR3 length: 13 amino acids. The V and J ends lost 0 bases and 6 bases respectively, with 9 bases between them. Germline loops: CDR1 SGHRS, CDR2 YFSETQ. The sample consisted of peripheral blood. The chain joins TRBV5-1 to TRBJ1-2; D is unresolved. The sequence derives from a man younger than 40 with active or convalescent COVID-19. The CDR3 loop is CASSLAGHDGYTF. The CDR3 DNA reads TGCGCCAGCAGCTTGGCAGGCCACGATGGCTACACCTTC.